Listed below are T cell receptor beta chains from one sample, sequenced in a study of blood T cell repertoires in COVID-19. Some clones are missing from TCRdb's copy, which holds only in-frame ones; the method was immunoSEQ multiplex PCR. This table holds about 170,000 clones, about 83% found once. The sequencing input was peripheral blood. The source of these receptors is a man aged 40-49 years who had recovered from COVID-19. Each CDR3 is given with its conserved first and last residue. A D gene is named only where the DNA matches it firmly. The listing skips clone size in some rows; elsewhere it reads once, few, many or a size class.

TRBV3-1/TRBV3-2	16	.	TRBD2	TRBJ2-3	CASSQELAQSTDTQYF	TGTGCCAGCAGCCAAGAACTAGCGCAGAGCACAGATACGCAGTATTTT
TRBV11-3	14	few	.	TRBJ2-4	CASSLDGVTNIQYF	TGTGCCAGCAGCTTAGACGGGGTCACGAACATTCAGTACTTC
TRBV10-3	14	.	TRBD2	TRBJ2-3	CASEPSGGADTQYF	TGTGCCAGCGAACCTAGCGGGGGGGCCGATACGCAGTATTTT
TRBV29-1	13	once	TRBD1	TRBJ1-5	CSVEQGAGQPQHF	TGCAGCGTTGAACAGGGGGCCGGGCAGCCCCAGCATTTT
TRBV4-1	14	few	TRBD1	TRBJ1-2	CASREGAVNYGYTF	TGCGCCAGCAGAGAGGGGGCGGTAAACTATGGCTACACCTTC
TRBV9	16	once	TRBD2	TRBJ2-1	CASSGTGTSTNNEQFF	TGTGCCAGCAGCGGAACCGGGACTAGTACCAACAATGAGCAGTTCTTC
TRBV7-8	14	.	TRBD2	TRBJ2-7	CASSLTSGSYEQYF	TGTGCCAGCAGCTTAACTAGCGGGAGCTACGAGCAGTACTTC
TRBV2	14	.	.	TRBJ1-2	CASSEAVKGEGYTF	TGTGCCAGCAGTGAAGCGGTGAAGGGAGAAGGCTACACCTTC
TRBV7-2	14	.	.	TRBJ2-3	CASSLVPSTDTQYF	TGTGCCAGCAGCTTAGTTCCTAGCACAGATACGCAGTATTTT
TRBV6-6	15	.	.	TRBJ2-5	CASSWGTGALETQYF	TGTGCCAGCAGTTGGGGGACGGGAGCGTTAGAGACCCAGTACTTC
TRBV12-3/TRBV12-4	12	once	.	TRBJ2-2	CASSLYPGELFF	TGTGCCAGCAGTTTATATCCCGGGGAGCTGTTTTTT
TRBV7-2	16	.	TRBD2	TRBJ2-7	CASSLRPSGGPYEQYF	TGTGCCAGCAGCTTACGTCCGTCGGGAGGGCCCTACGAGCAGTACTTC
TRBV13	14	.	.	TRBJ1-2	CASSFLHSGSGYTF	TGTGCCAGCAGCTTCCTGCACAGCGGAAGTGGCTACACCTTC
TRBV19	16	.	TRBD1	TRBJ2-1	CASSPLPGGSYNEQFF	TGTGCCAGTAGTCCCCTCCCAGGGGGCTCCTACAATGAGCAGTTCTTC
TRBV19	15	.	.	TRBJ1-5	CASSMSGNSGQPQHF	TGTGCCAGTAGTATGAGCGGCAATTCGGGGCAGCCCCAGCATTTT
TRBV27	15	.	.	TRBJ1-5	CASSFWGGSNQPQHF	TGTGCCAGCAGTTTTTGGGGAGGTAGCAATCAGCCCCAGCATTTT
TRBV5-6	15	.	TRBD2	TRBJ2-7	CASSFLASRGGEQYF	TGTGCCAGCAGCTTCTTAGCCTCCCGCGGGGGCGAGCAGTACTTC
TRBV9	13	.	.	TRBJ2-7	CASSRDWAYEQYF	TGTGCCAGCAGTCGTGACTGGGCCTACGAGCAGTACTTC
TRBV6-4	13	.	.	TRBJ2-2	CASSDPRGGELFF	TGTGCCAGCAGTGACCCGCGGGGCGGGGAGCTGTTTTTT
TRBV19	14	few	TRBD1	TRBJ2-2	CASIQGAGTGELFF	TGTGCCAGCATACAGGGGGCGGGCACCGGGGAGCTGTTTTTT
TRBV18	14	.	TRBD1	TRBJ1-5	CASSPYRGDQPQHF	TGTGCCAGCTCACCTTACAGGGGCGATCAGCCCCAGCATTTT
TRBV5-6	15	.	.	TRBJ2-7	CASSLEQGLTYEQYF	TGTGCCAGCAGCTTGGAACAGGGCCTCACCTACGAGCAGTACTTC
TRBV30	11	.	.	TRBJ2-7	CAWSVQGEQYF	TGTGCCTGGAGTGTACAGGGCGAGCAGTACTTC
TRBV25-1	14	.	.	TRBJ2-7	CASSESGSSYEQYF	TGTGCCAGCAGTGAATCAGGCAGCTCCTACGAGCAGTACTTC
TRBV24-1	16	.	TRBD2	TRBJ2-5	CATSDTGGGAQETQYF	TGTGCCACCAGTGACACGGGGGGGGGAGCCCAAGAGACCCAGTACTTC
TRBV19	16	.	.	TRBJ2-6	CASSGEFTPGANVLTF	TGTGCCAGTAGTGGTGAATTTACTCCTGGGGCCAACGTCCTGACTTTC
TRBV11-2	17	.	TRBD1	TRBJ1-5	CASSSGTELYSNQPQHF	TGTGCCAGCAGTTCCGGGACAGAGTTGTATAGCAATCAGCCCCAGCATTTT
TRBV4-3	14	.	.	TRBJ2-7	CASSQGVGFYEQYF	TGCGCCAGCAGCCAAGGAGTCGGTTTCTACGAGCAGTACTTC
TRBV19	15	.	.	TRBJ2-2	CASSMGQPNTGELFF	TGTGCCAGTAGTATGGGGCAGCCGAACACCGGGGAGCTGTTTTTT
TRBV7-2	12	few	.	TRBJ1-2	CASSRTGGGYTF	TGTGCCAGCAGCAGAACAGGCGGCGGCTACACCTTC
TRBV5-8	15	.	TRBD1	TRBJ1-5	CASSPRARGRQPQHF	TGTGCCAGCAGCCCCCGGGCTAGGGGGCGTCAGCCCCAGCATTTT
TRBV5-5	14	.	.	TRBJ2-2	CASSHRTDDGELFF	TGTGCCAGCAGCCATCGGACAGACGATGGGGAGCTGTTTTTT
TRBV2	16	.	TRBD1	TRBJ2-3	CASSEGDRGGTDTQYF	TGTGCCAGCAGTGAAGGGGACAGGGGCGGCACAGATACGCAGTATTTT
TRBV18	13	.	TRBD1	TRBJ2-7	CASSHRGPDEQYF	TGTGCCAGCTCCCACAGGGGGCCGGACGAGCAGTACTTC
TRBV4-1	15	.	TRBD1	TRBJ1-2	CASSQDGTGRAGYTF	TGCGCCAGCAGCCAAGACGGGACAGGGAGGGCTGGCTACACCTTC
TRBV7-3	16	.	.	TRBJ2-2	CASSLSFGGDTGELFF	TGTGCCAGCAGCTTAAGTTTCGGAGGGGACACCGGGGAGCTGTTTTTT
TRBV4-3	19	.	TRBD1	TRBJ1-2	CASSQATRRDRQGDYGYTF	TGCGCCAGCAGCCAAGCCACCCGACGGGACCGACAGGGTGACTATGGCTACACCTTC
TRBV18	15	.	TRBD2	TRBJ2-7	CASSPGLAGSYEQYF	TGTGCCAGCTCGCCGGGACTAGCGGGATCCTACGAGCAGTACTTC
TRBV6-5	12	.	.	TRBJ2-5	CASGQFQETQYF	TGTGCCAGCGGACAGTTCCAAGAGACCCAGTACTTC
TRBV11-3	14	.	.	TRBJ1-1	CASSRGEVNTEAFF	TGTGCCAGCAGCCGCGGGGAAGTGAACACTGAAGCTTTCTTT
TRBV6-2/TRBV6-3	18	.	.	TRBJ2-5	CASSYPAGGVIIIETQYF	TGTGCCAGCAGTTACCCAGCAGGCGGGGTGATTATTATAGAGACCCAGTACTTC
TRBV6-5	14	.	.	TRBJ2-2	CASSSRGLGGELFF	TGTGCCAGCAGTTCAAGAGGGTTAGGCGGGGAGCTGTTTTTT
TRBV9	15	.	TRBD2	TRBJ2-4	CASSDSSGGAVIQYF	TGTGCCAGCAGCGACTCTAGCGGGGGGGCGGTCATTCAGTACTTC
TRBV6-5	15	.	.	TRBJ1-5	CASSYSPGENQPQHF	TGTGCCAGCAGTTACTCCCCAGGGGAAAATCAGCCCCAGCATTTT
TRBV5-4	16	.	.	TRBJ1-1	CASSLPRGLMNTEAFF	TGTGCCAGCAGCTTGCCAAGGGGCCTTATGAACACTGAAGCTTTCTTT
TRBV19	14	.	.	TRBJ2-7	CASSSQVTSYEQYF	TGTGCCAGTAGTTCACAGGTGACGTCCTACGAGCAGTACTTC
TRBV18	14	.	TRBD1	TRBJ2-7	CASSPLGQGVEQYF	TGTGCCAGCTCACCTCTCGGACAGGGGGTCGAGCAGTACTTC
TRBV15	14	once	.	TRBJ2-2	CATSRGGRPGELFF	TGTGCCACCAGCAGAGGTGGGAGACCGGGGGAGCTGTTTTTT
TRBV6-5	15	.	TRBD1	TRBJ2-2	CASSYRPGGIGELFF	TGTGCCAGCAGTTATCGGCCAGGGGGAATCGGGGAGCTGTTTTTT
TRBV4-3	15	few	TRBD1	TRBJ1-6	CASSQRWQGGSPLHF	TGCGCCAGCAGCCAAAGGTGGCAGGGGGGATCACCCCTCCACTTT
TRBV21-1	14	once	.	TRBJ2-3	CASNGTGGSDTQYF	TGTGCCAGCAACGGGACAGGGGGATCCGATACGCAGTATTTT
TRBV9	15	.	TRBD2	TRBJ2-7	CASSVRSGSAYEQYF	TGTGCCAGCAGCGTACGTAGCGGGAGCGCCTACGAGCAGTACTTC
TRBV6-5	16	.	.	TRBJ2-2	CASSYTGLENTGELFF	TGTGCCAGCAGTTACACAGGTCTCGAGAACACCGGGGAGCTGTTTTTT
TRBV2	14	.	TRBD2	TRBJ2-1	CANKPRGGFDEQFF	TGTGCCAACAAACCGCGGGGGGGCTTCGATGAGCAGTTCTTC